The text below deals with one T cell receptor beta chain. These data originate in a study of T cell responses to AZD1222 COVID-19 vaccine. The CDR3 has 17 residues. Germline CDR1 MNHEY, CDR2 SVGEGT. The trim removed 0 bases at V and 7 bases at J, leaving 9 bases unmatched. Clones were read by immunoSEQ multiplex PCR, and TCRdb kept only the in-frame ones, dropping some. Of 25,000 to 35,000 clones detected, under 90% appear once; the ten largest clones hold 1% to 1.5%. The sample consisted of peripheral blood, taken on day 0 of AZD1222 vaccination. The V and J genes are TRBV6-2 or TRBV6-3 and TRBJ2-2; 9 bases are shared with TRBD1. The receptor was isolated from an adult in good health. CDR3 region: CASSYSSTGGGIGELFF. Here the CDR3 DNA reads TGTGCCAGCAGTTACTCGAGTACAGGGGGCGGTATCGGGGAGCTGTTTTTT.